This T cell receptor (beta chain) comes out of a study of control samples from healthy donors and cancer patients. Germline-derived CDR1 and CDR2 are SGHRS and YFSETQ. The V gene lost 0 bases and the J gene lost 7 bases, with 11 bases spanning the gap. The CDR3 extends over 14 amino acids. Produced via immunoSEQ multiplex PCR; TCRdb's table is partial and in-frame only. The sample lists tens of thousands of clones, around 90% occurring once. This chain joins TRBV5-1 and TRBJ2-1; no clear D gene. The sequenced sample consisted of PBMCs. The receptor's source is a man in his sixties with colorectal cancer. The chain's CDR3 is CASSLGGRFNEQFF. As DNA, the CDR3 is TGCGCCAGCAGCTTGGGAGGCCGGTTTAATGAGCAGTTCTTC.